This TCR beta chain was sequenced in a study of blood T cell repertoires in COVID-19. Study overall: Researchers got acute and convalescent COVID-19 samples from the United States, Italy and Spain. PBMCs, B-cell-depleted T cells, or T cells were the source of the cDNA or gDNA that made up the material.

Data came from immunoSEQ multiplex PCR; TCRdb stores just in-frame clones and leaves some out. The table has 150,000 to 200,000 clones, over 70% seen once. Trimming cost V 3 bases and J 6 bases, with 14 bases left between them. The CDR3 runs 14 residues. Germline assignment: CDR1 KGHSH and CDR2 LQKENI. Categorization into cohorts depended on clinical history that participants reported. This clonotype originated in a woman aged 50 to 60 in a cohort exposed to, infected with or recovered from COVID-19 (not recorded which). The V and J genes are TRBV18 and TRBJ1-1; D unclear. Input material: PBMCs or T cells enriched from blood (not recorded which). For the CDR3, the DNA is TGTGCCAGCTCACCTTTCCCCCGTCCGGCTGAAGCTTTCTTT. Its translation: CASSPFPRPAEAFF.